The table lists the clone carrying this T cell receptor beta chain with a few counts. CDR3 size: 14 residues. V was clipped by 2 bases and J by 8 bases, with 18 bases between them. CDR1 GTSNPN and CDR2 SVGIG come from the germline V gene (reference sequence). The sample belongs to a study of T cells in Graves' hyperthyroidism and ophthalmopathy. RNA transcripts gave rise to amplified TCR beta CDR3 regions. With the HTBI primer set, the TCR CDR3 went through a first round of RT-PCR. TCRdb called the multiplex PCR reads again in MiXCR, with one record for every CDR3 protein. The sample has about 270,000 distinct CDR3 sequences, around 22% seen once.

The chain carries TRBV30 and TRBJ1-2; D call uncertain. The TCR originated in a man in his thirties or forties with Graves' ophthalmopathy. Material for sequencing was blood. The CDR3 nucleotides read TGTGCCTGGAGTTTACAGTTAGCGAGTGGCGGCTACACCTTC. Encoded protein: CAWSLQLASGGYTF.